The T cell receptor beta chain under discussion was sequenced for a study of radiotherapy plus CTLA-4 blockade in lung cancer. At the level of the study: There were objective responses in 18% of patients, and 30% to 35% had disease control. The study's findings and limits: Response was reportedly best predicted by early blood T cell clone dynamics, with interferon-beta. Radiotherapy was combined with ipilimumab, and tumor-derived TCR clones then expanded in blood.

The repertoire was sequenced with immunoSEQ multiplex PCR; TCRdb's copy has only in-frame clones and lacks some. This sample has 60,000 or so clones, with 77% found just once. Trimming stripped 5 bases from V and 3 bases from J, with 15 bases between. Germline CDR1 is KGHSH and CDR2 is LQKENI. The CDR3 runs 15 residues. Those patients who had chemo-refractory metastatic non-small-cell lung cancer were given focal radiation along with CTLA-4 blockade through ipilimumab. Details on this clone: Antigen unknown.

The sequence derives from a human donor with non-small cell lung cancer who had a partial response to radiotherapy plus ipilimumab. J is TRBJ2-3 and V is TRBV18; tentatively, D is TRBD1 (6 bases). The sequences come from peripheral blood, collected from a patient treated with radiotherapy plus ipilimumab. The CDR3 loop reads CASSTTGTRTDTQYF. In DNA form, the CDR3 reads TGTGCCAGCTCAACCACAGGGACGAGGACAGATACGCAGTATTTT. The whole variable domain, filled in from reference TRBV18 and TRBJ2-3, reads NAGVMQNPRHLVRRRGQEARLRCSPMKGHSHVYWYRQLPEEGLKFMVYLQKENIIDESGMPKERFSAEFPKEGPSILRIQQVVRGDSAAYFCASSTTGTRTDTQYFGPGTRLTVL.